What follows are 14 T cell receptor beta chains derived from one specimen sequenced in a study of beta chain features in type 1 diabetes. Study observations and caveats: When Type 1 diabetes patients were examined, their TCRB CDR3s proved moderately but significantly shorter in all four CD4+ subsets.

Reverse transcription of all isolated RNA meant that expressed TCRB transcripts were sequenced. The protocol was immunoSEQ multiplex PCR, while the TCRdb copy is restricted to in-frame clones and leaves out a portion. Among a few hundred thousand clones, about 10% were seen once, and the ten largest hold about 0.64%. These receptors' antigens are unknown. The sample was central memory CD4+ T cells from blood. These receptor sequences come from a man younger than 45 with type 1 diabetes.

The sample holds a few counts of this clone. In nucleotides, the CDR3 is TGTGCCAGCAGTTTATCGGGCGGGAACACTGAAGCTTTCTTT. Its translation is CASSLSGGNTEAFF. The chain links TRBV28 to TRBJ1-1; unclear D gene. The CDR3 sequence is 14 residues long. Per germline, CDR1 MDHEN and CDR2 SYDVKM. The V and J ends lost 1 base and 1 base respectively, with 7 bases between them.

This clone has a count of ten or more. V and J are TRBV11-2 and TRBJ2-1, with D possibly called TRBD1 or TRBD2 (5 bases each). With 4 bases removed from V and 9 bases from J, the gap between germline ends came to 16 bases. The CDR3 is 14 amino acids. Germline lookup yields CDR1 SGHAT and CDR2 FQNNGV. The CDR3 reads CASSSLWGFSEQFF. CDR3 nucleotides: TGTGCCAGCAGCTCCCTGTGGGGGTTTAGTGAGCAGTTCTTC. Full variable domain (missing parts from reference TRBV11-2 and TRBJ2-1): EAGVAQSPRYKIIEKRQSVAFWCNPISGHATLYWYQQILGQGPKLLIQFQNNGVVDDSQLPKDRFSAERLKGVDSTLKIQPAKLEDSAVYLCASSSLWGFSEQFFGPGTRLTVL.

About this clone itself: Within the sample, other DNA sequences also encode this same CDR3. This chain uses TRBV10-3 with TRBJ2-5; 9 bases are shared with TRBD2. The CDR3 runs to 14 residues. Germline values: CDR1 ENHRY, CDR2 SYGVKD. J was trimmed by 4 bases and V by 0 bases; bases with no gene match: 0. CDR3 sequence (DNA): TGTGCCATCAGTGAGTCAGCGGGAGGAGAGACCCAGTACTTC. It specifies CAISESAGGETQYF.

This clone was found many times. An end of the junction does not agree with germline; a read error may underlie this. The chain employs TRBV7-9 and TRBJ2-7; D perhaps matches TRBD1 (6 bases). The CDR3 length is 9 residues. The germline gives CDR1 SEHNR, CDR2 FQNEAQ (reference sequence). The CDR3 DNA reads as TGTGCCAGCAGCTTCGGACAGAACTTC. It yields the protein CASSFGQNF.

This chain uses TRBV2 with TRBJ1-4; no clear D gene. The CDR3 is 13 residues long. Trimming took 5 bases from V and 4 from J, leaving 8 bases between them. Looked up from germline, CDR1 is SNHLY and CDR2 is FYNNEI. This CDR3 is CASSRQVNEKLFF. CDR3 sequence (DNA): TGTGCCAGCAGTCGACAAGTTAATGAAAAACTGTTTTTT.

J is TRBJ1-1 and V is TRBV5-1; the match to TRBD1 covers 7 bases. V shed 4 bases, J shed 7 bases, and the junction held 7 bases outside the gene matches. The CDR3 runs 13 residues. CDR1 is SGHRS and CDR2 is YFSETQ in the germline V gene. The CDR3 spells CASSTRQGFEAFF. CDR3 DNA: TGCGCCAGCAGCACAAGACAGGGATTTGAAGCTTTCTTT. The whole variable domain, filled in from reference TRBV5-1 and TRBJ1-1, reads KAGVTQTPRYLIKTRGQQVTLSCSPISGHRSVSWYQQTPGQGLQFLFEYFSETQRNKGNFPGRFSGRQFSNSRSEMNVSTLELGDSALYLCASSTRQGFEAFFGQGTRLTVV.

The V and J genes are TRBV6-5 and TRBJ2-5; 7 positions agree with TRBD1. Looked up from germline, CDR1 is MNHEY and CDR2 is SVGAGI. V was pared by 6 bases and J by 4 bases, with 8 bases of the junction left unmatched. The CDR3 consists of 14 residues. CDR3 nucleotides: TGTGCCAGCAGCCCCACGACAGGGATAGAGACCCAGTACTTC. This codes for CASSPTTGIETQYF.

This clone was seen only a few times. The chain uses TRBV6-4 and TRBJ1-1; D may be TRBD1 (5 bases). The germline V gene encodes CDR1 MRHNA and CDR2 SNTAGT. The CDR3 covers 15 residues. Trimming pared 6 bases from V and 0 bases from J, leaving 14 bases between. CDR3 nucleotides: TGTGCCAGCAGGGGGGAGTGGGGCATGAACACTGAAGCTTTCTTT. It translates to CASRGEWGMNTEAFF.

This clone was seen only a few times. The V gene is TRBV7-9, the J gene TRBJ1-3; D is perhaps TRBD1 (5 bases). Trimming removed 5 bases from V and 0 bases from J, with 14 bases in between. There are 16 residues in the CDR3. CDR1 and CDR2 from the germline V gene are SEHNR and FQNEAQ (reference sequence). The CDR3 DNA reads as TGTGCCAGCAGCCCTACCGGACACAGCTCTGGAAACACCATATATTTT. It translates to CASSPTGHSSGNTIYF.

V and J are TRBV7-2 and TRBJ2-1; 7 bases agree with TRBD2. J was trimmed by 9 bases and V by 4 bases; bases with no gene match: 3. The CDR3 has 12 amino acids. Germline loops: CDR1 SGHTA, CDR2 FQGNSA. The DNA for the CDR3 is TGTGCCAGCAGCTGGCGGGAGAGTGAGCAGTTCTTC. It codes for CASSWRESEQFF.

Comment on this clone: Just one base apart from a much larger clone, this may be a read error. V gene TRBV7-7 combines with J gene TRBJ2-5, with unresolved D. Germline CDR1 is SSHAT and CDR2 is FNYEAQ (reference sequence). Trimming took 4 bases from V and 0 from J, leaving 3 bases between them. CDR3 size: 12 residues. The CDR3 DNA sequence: TGTGCCAGCAGCTCGTACCAAGAGACCCAGTACTTC. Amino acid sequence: CASSSYQETQYF.

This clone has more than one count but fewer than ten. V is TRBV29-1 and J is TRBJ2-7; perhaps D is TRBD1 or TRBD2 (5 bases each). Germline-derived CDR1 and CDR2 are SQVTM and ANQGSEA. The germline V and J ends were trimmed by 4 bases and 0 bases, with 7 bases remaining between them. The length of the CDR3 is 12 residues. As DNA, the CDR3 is TGCAGCGTTGGAGGGACCTCCTACGAGCAGTACTTC. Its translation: CSVGGTSYEQYF.

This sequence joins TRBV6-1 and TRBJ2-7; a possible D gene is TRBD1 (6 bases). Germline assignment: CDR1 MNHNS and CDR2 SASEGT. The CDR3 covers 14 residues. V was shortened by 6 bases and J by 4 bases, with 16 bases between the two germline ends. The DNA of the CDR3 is TGTGCCAGCAGCCTCAACAGGGAATTTTACGAGCAGTACTTC. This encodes CASSLNREFYEQYF.

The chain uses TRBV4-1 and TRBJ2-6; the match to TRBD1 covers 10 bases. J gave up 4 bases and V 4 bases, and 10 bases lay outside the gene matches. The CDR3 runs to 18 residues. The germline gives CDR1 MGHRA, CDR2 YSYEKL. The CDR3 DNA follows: TGCGCCAGCAGCCGAACCGGGACAGGGGTTACCGGGGCCAACGTCCTGACTTTC. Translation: CASSRTGTGVTGANVLTF.